The present T cell receptor (beta chain) was sequenced within a study of metastatic and nonmetastatic thyroid tumors. Study at large: Repertoires from malignant and benign thyroid patients were compared across blood and tumor or nodule tissue.

As handled by the study authors: A classifier of distant metastasis in papillary thyroid cancer was built from CDR3 differences (across clinicopathological groups). TCRdb re-called clones via MiXCR from the PCR reads. TCRdb, not the original authors, processed these V and J calls. The sample has around 8,700 clones; under 30% are singletons. Study findings and constraints: Malignant thyroid tumors reportedly exceeded benign nodules significantly in TCR beta diversity, with the difference appearing in blood and tumor.

Patients underwent thyroid surgery, and none had received any treatment before it. This clone was found a few times. Its antigen remains unidentified. The specimen sequenced was adjacent normal tissue. The sequence was collected from a female donor with papillary thyroid cancer or a benign thyroid nodule (not recorded which). Some clones in this sample may be carry-over from other donors' samples.

As DNA, the CDR3 is TGCAGTGCTAGGGAGGGGGGGAACACCGGGGAGCTGTTTTTT. Its protein is CSAREGGNTGELFF. The gene calls are TRBV20-1 and TRBJ2-2; D may match TRBD1 or TRBD2 (6 bases each). The CDR3 has 14 amino acids. Trimming pared 3 bases from V and 1 base from J, leaving 9 bases between. Germline CDR1 reads DFQATT; CDR2 reads SNEGSKA (reference sequence).